These T cell receptor beta chains were read from a single sample in a study of T-cell memory formation after mild COVID-19. TCRdb re-called the 5' RACE reads through MiXCR, storing one row per CDR3 protein. This table holds some 270,000 distinct CDR3 sequences, approximately 15% found once. The sequenced sample was PBMCs or a T cell subset sorted from them (not recorded which). These TCRs come from an adult woman who had mild COVID-19 (a few samples of this study predate the infection). Cell type and time point are not known. The CDR3 runs from the conserved cysteine through the conserved F or W. The order of the fields is D gene, J gene, V gene, clone size, CDR3 DNA, CDR3 protein. The D gene is left open where the match is weak. Not all rows give a size; the values are once, few, many and, for expanded clones, a class.

TRBD1,TRBJ2-5,TRBV9,.,TGTGCCAGCAGCGTAGCTACGGCAGGGGGCCAAGAGACCCAGTACTTC,CASSVATAGGQETQYF
.,TRBJ2-7,TRBV18,.,TGTGCCAGCTCACCACCGGGACGGGGATCCTACGAGCAGTACTTC,CASSPPGRGSYEQYF
.,TRBJ2-7,TRBV5-4,.,TGTGCCAGCAGCCCAGGACGGCACTACGAGCAGTACTTC,CASSPGRHYEQYF
TRBD1,TRBJ2-5,TRBV2,.,TGTGCCAGCATAAAGGGGGCTCAAGAGACCCAGTACTTC,CASIKGAQETQYF
.,TRBJ2-1,TRBV11-3,.,TGTGCCAGCAGCTTGGAGCAGCGGGATGAGCAGTTCTTC,CASSLEQRDEQFF
.,TRBJ1-3,TRBV29-1,few,TGCAGCGTCACCCCGGTACATGGAAACACCATATATTTT,CSVTPVHGNTIYF
TRBD2,TRBJ2-7,TRBV4-1,.,TGCGCCAGCAGCCAAGATGAAGCGGGGGCATCCTACGAGCAGTACTTC,CASSQDEAGASYEQYF
.,TRBJ1-1,TRBV12-3/TRBV12-4,.,TGTGCCAGCAGTTCGCGACAGGTGACGGACACTGAAGCTTTCTTT,CASSSRQVTDTEAFF
TRBD2,TRBJ2-2,TRBV7-9,.,TGTGCCAGCAGCCCACCGGGACTAGCGTTTTGGGCCGGGGAGCTGTTTTTT,CASSPPGLAFWAGELFF
.,TRBJ2-3,TRBV5-1,many,TGCGCCAGCAGCTCAGGACAGAGCACAGATACGCAGTATTTT,CASSSGQSTDTQYF
TRBD2,TRBJ2-7,TRBV10-3,.,TGTGCCATCAGTGACTGGGGGGGGAAATACGAGCAGTACTTC,CAISDWGGKYEQYF
.,TRBJ1-4,TRBV7-9,many,TGTGCCAGCAGCTTTTACAGCCTCGGGGAAAAACTGTTTTTT,CASSFYSLGEKLFF
TRBD1,TRBJ2-3,TRBV30,.,TGTGCCTGGAGTCGGACAGGGGGCACAGATACGCAGTATTTT,CAWSRTGGTDTQYF
TRBD2,TRBJ2-1,TRBV3-1,.,TGTGCCAGCAGCCAGGTTAGGTGGCTAGCGGAAATCAACAATGAGCAGTTCTTC,CASSQVRWLAEINNEQFF
TRBD2,TRBJ2-1,TRBV27,many,TGTGCCAGCAGGCGGGGCGGGGGGGCCTACAATGAGCAGTTCTTC,CASRRGGGAYNEQFF
.,TRBJ2-7,TRBV5-1,many,TGCGCCAGCAGCTTACGGGGGGCCACCGAGCAGTACTTC,CASSLRGATEQYF
.,TRBJ2-5,TRBV2,.,TGTGCCAGCGCGGGAATTGAAGAGACCCAGTACTTC,CASAGIEETQYF
.,TRBJ2-7,TRBV5-1,.,TGCGCCAGCAGCTTGGTACCGGACTACTACGAGCAGTACTTC,CASSLVPDYYEQYF
.,TRBJ2-7,TRBV5-4,few,TGTGCCAGCAGCCGGGGGTATGCTTACGAGCAGTACTTC,CASSRGYAYEQYF
TRBD1,TRBJ1-4,TRBV2,few,TGTGCCAGCCAGGAACGGGGGACAGGGGGAGGTGAAAAACTGTTTTTT,CASQERGTGGGEKLFF
.,TRBJ1-1,TRBV3-1,.,TGTGCCAGCAGTGGAAAATTGATGAACACTGAAGCTTTCTTT,CASSGKLMNTEAFF
TRBD1,TRBJ2-7,TRBV20-1,few,TGCAGTGCTAACCGGGACAGCTCCTACGAGCAGTACTTC,CSANRDSSYEQYF
TRBD1,TRBJ2-3,TRBV9,few,TGTGCCAGCAGCCCCCGGGACAGGGTAGCAGATACGCAGTATTTT,CASSPRDRVADTQYF
TRBD2,TRBJ2-7,TRBV6-2/TRBV6-3,few,TGTGCCAGCAGAGCGGGAGCTCACTACGAGCAGTACTTC,CASRAGAHYEQYF
TRBD2,TRBJ2-5,TRBV6-5,.,TGTGCCAGCACCAGGGGACTAGTCGGGGAGACCCAGTACTTC,CASTRGLVGETQYF
TRBD2,TRBJ2-1,TRBV29-1,.,TGCAGCGTTCGGGCAGGGCCTAGCGGCCCCACAAGCTCCTACAATGAGCAGTTCTTC,CSVRAGPSGPTSSYNEQFF
.,TRBJ2-6,TRBV24-1,.,TGTGCCACCAGTGATTCGACGGTCTCTGGGGCCAACGTCCTGACTTTC,CATSDSTVSGANVLTF
TRBD1,TRBJ1-2,TRBV12-3/TRBV12-4,.,TGTGCCAGCAGTTTAGGGGACAGGGGAGTGGGGCATAACTATGGCTACACCTTC,CASSLGDRGVGHNYGYTF
.,TRBJ2-1,TRBV29-1,.,TGCAGCGTTGATTATAGCTCCTACAATGAGCAGTTCTTC,CSVDYSSYNEQFF
.,TRBJ1-2,TRBV20-1,.,TGCAGTGCTCCAGGGGCCACGTTGGGTTATGGCTACACCTTC,CSAPGATLGYGYTF
.,TRBJ2-3,TRBV7-6,.,TGTGCCAGCAGCTTAGCGCCGGTACTCACAGATACGCAGTATTTT,CASSLAPVLTDTQYF
.,TRBJ2-6,TRBV20-1,.,TGCAGTGCTAGAGATCAAAGCAACGTCCTGACTTTC,CSARDQSNVLTF
.,TRBJ1-5,TRBV15,few,TGTGCCACCAGCAGAGATGTGTCGGGATATAGCAATCAGCCCCAGCATTTT,CATSRDVSGYSNQPQHF
TRBD1,TRBJ2-7,TRBV27,.,TGTGCCAGCAGTGCAAGCTACAGGGGCCCCTACTACGAGCAGTACTTC,CASSASYRGPYYEQYF
.,TRBJ1-2,TRBV18,many,TGTGCCAGCTCACCACCGGCAGGGCGGATAGCCTTC,CASSPPAGRIAF
.,TRBJ1-6,TRBV2,many,TGTGCCAGCAGCAGGGGACGTGCGGTGGGAGATAATTCACCCCTCCACTTT,CASSRGRAVGDNSPLHF
TRBD1,TRBJ1-5,TRBV12-3/TRBV12-4,.,TGTGCCAGCAGCCCGAACAGGGGAAGCAATCAGCCCCAGCATTTT,CASSPNRGSNQPQHF
.,TRBJ1-1,TRBV20-1,few,TGCAGTGCTAGCCAAGCGTCCGTAGGGAACACTGAAGCTTTCTTT,CSASQASVGNTEAFF
.,TRBJ2-1,TRBV7-3,.,TGTGCCAGCAGCCAGCACGCGGGGACCAATGAGCAGTTCTTC,CASSQHAGTNEQFF
.,TRBJ2-1,TRBV15,.,TGTGCCACCAGTGGTGACTCCCTTAGAGTTGAGCAGTTCTTC,CATSGDSLRVEQFF
.,TRBJ2-2,TRBV5-1,few,TGCGCCAGCAGCTTGGCTATCGGGGGACCGAACACCGGGGAGCTGTTTTTT,CASSLAIGGPNTGELFF
.,TRBJ2-3,TRBV5-1,.,TGCGCCAGTCACGCGGGAGATACGCAGTATTTT,CASHAGDTQYF
.,TRBJ2-1,TRBV6-6,.,TGTGCCAGCAGTCCCGACGGGAACTCCTACAATGAGCAGTTCTTC,CASSPDGNSYNEQFF
.,TRBJ1-4,TRBV9,many,TGTGCCAGCAGCGTAGGCCGGGTAACTGAAAAACTGTTTTTT,CASSVGRVTEKLFF
.,TRBJ2-3,TRBV30,.,TGTGCCTGGAGTGTAGGAGCGTACACAGATACGCAGTATTTT,CAWSVGAYTDTQYF
TRBD1,TRBJ1-2,TRBV12-5,few,TGTGCTAGTGGTTTGGTCATTGGACAGGAGAACTATGGCTACACCTTC,CASGLVIGQENYGYTF
.,TRBJ2-3,TRBV29-1,few,TGCAGCCCCCGGACTAGCACAGATACGCAGTATTTT,CSPRTSTDTQYF
.,TRBJ1-2,TRBV4-1,.,TGCGCCAGCAGCCAAGAGGGAAACAGGGTGTATGGCTACACCTTC,CASSQEGNRVYGYTF
.,TRBJ2-3,TRBV5-1,few,TGCGCCAGCAGCTTGGGCTCGGTCGGTGGCACAGATACGCAGTATTTT,CASSLGSVGGTDTQYF
.,TRBJ1-2,TRBV29-1,.,TGCAGCGTTGATTACCTGGGGAGCAACTATGGCTACACCTTC,CSVDYLGSNYGYTF
.,TRBJ1-2,TRBV3-1,.,TGTGCCAGCAGCCAAGGGGGGAACTCCGCCAGAGCTGTCGGCTACACCTTC,CASSQGGNSARAVGYTF
TRBD2,TRBJ2-5,TRBV20-1,once,TGCAGTGCTAGAGGCCTAGCGGGAGAAGAGACCCAGTACTTC,CSARGLAGEETQYF
.,TRBJ2-6,TRBV12-3/TRBV12-4,few,TGTGCCAGCAGTACCCCGACAGGACTCTCTGGGGCCAACGTCCTGACTTTC,CASSTPTGLSGANVLTF
.,TRBJ2-3,TRBV7-9,.,TGTGCCAGCAGCCCTAGCTGGGATACGCAGTATTTT,CASSPSWDTQYF
TRBD1,TRBJ1-6,TRBV7-2,.,TGTGCCAGCAGCTTAGCCTTCACCGGACAGGGTTGGAATTCACCCATCCACTTT,CASSLAFTGQGWNSPIHF
TRBD1,TRBJ2-7,TRBV30,.,TGTGCCTGGAGGAAGACAGGGGTTCACTCCGAGCAGTACTTC,CAWRKTGVHSEQYF
.,TRBJ2-7,TRBV7-9,few,TGTGCCACCGGGGGATTCTACGAGCAGTACTTC,CATGGFYEQYF
.,TRBJ2-1,TRBV4-1,few,TGCGCCAGCAGCCAAGGTATGCGGGCGAGCTCCTACAATGAGCAGTTCTTC,CASSQGMRASSYNEQFF
.,TRBJ2-1,TRBV7-2,many,TGTGCCAGCAGCTTAAGCGGAGACAATGAGCAGTTCTTC,CASSLSGDNEQFF
TRBD1,TRBJ2-5,TRBV3-1,.,TGTGCCAGCAGCCTACGAGGGGACAGAATTCACTTC,CASSLRGDRIHF